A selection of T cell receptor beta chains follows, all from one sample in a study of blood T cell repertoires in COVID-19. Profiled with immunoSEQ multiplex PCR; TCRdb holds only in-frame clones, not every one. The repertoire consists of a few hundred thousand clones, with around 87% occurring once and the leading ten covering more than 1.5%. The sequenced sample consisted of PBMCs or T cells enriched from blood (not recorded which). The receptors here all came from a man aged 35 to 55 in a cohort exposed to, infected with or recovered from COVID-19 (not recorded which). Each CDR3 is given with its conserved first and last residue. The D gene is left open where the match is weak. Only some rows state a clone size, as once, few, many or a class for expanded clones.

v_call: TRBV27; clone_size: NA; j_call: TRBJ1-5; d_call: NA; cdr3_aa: CASSFKGVDQPQHF; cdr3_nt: TGTGCCAGCAGTTTTAAGGGGGTGGATCAGCCCCAGCATTTT
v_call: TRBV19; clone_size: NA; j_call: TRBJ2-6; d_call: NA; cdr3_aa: CASRNSGANVLTF; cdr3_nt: TGTGCCAGCAGGAATTCTGGGGCCAACGTCCTGACTTTC
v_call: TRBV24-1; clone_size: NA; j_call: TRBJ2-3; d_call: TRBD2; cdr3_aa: CATSQTSGSADTQYF; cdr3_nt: TGTGCCACCTCTCAAACTAGCGGGAGTGCAGATACGCAGTATTTT
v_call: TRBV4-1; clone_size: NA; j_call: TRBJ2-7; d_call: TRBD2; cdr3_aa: CASSQSSGSEQYF; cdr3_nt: TGCGCCAGCAGCCAGTCTAGCGGGAGCGAGCAGTACTTC
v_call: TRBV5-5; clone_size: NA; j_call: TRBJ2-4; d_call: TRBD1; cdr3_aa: CASSLEGQGKNIQYF; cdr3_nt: TGTGCCAGCAGCTTGGAGGGACAGGGAAAAAACATTCAGTACTTC
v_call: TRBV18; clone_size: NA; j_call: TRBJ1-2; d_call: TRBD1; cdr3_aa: CASSPKDRGNGYTF; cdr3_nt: TGTGCCAGCTCACCAAAAGACAGGGGAAATGGCTACACCTTC
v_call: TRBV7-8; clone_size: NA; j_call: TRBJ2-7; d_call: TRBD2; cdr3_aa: CASSPHSGLPYEQYF; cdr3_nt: TGTGCCAGCAGTCCTCATAGCGGGCTCCCCTACGAGCAGTACTTC
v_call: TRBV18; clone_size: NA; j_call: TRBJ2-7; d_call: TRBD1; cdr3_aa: CASSPRQGAQEQYF; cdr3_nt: TGTGCCAGCTCACCGCGACAGGGGGCTCAAGAGCAGTACTTC
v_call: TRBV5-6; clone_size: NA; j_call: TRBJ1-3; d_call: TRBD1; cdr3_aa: CASSFRDREDTIYF; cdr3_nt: TGTGCCAGCAGCTTCCGGGACAGGGAGGACACCATATATTTT
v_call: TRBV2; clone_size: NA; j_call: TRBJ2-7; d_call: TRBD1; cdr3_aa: CASRGTGGNEQYF; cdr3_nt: TGTGCCAGCAGGGGGACAGGGGGAAACGAGCAGTACTTC
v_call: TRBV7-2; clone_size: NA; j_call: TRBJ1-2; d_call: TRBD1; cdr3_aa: CASSILGTGGYGYTF; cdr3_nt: TGTGCCAGCAGCATCCTGGGGACAGGGGGGTATGGCTACACCTTC
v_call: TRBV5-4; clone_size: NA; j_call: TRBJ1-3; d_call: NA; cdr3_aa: CASADRTTSGNTIYF; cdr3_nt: TGTGCCAGCGCCGACAGGACAACCTCTGGAAACACCATATATTTT
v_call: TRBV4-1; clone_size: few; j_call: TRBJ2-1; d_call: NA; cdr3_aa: CASRGTRSTISEQFF; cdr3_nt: TGCGCCAGCAGGGGTACCAGGTCGACCATTAGTGAGCAGTTCTTC
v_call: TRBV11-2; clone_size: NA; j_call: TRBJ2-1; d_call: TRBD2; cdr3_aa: CASIISGRDEQFF; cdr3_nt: TGTGCCAGCATCATCTCAGGGAGGGATGAGCAGTTCTTC
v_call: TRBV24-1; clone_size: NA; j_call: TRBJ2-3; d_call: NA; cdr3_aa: CATSDLRVATDTQYF; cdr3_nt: TGTGCCACCAGTGATTTGCGGGTAGCCACAGATACGCAGTATTTT
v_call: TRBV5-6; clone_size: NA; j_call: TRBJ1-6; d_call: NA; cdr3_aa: CASSLPQGGGSPLHF; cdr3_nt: TGTGCCAGCAGCTTACCCCAGGGCGGCGGATCACCCCTCCACTTT
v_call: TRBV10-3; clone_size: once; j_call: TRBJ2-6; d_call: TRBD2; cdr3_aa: CAISGGLAQAGANVLTF; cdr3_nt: TGTGCCATCAGTGGAGGACTAGCGCAAGCTGGGGCCAACGTCCTGACTTTC
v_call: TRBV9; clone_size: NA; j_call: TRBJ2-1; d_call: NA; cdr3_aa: CASGVGSGTYNEQFF; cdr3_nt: TGTGCCAGCGGAGTGGGGAGCGGAACCTACAATGAGCAGTTCTTC
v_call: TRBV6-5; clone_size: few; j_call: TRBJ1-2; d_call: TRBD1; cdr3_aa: CASTLLTGGAYGYTF; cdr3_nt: TGTGCCAGCACCCTCCTGACAGGGGGCGCGTATGGCTACACCTTC
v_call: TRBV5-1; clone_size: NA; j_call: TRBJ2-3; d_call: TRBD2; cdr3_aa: CASSLERGSGHRGADTQYF; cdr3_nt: TGCGCCAGCAGCTTGGAACGGGGTAGCGGGCACAGAGGTGCAGATACGCAGTATTTT
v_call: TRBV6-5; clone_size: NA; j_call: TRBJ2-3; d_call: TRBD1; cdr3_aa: CATEPPGQGADTQYF; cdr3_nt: TGTGCCACCGAACCTCCGGGACAGGGGGCAGATACGCAGTATTTT
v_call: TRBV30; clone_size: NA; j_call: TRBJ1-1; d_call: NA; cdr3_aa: CAWSFGGNAEAFF; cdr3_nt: TGTGCCTGGAGTTTCGGGGGGAATGCTGAAGCTTTCTTT
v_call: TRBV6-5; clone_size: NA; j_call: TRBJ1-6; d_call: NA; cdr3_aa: CATDSPSSYNSPLHF; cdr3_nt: TGTGCCACCGACAGTCCGAGCTCCTATAATTCACCCCTCCACTTT
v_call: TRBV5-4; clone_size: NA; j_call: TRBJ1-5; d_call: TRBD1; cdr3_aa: CASSFQGAGQPQHF; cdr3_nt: TGTGCCAGCAGCTTTCAGGGGGCCGGTCAGCCCCAGCATTTT
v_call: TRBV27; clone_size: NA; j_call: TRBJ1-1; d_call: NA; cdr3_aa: CASSPWPHTEAFF; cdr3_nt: TGTGCCAGCAGTCCCTGGCCGCACACTGAAGCTTTCTTT
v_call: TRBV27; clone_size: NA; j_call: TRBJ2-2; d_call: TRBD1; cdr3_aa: CASSTMDWTGGSTGELFF; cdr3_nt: TGTGCCAGCAGTACCATGGACTGGACAGGGGGCAGTACCGGGGAGCTGTTTTTT
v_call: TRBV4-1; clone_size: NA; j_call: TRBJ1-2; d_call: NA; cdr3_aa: CASSQDGQGVYGYTF; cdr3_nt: TGCGCCAGCAGCCAAGATGGGCAGGGCGTCTATGGCTACACCTTC
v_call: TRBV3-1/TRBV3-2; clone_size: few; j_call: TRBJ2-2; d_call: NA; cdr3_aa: CASSPWETGELFF; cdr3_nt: TGTGCCAGCAGCCCCTGGGAGACCGGGGAGCTGTTTTTT